This TCR beta chain is from a study of response to subunit inactivated influenza vaccine. General study points: Few additional T cells are recruited per seasonal influenza vaccination, authors suggested.

This clonotype was counted only a few times. Antigen specificity is unknown. Using its own MiXCR run on the RT-PCR reads, TCRdb lists one record per CDR3 protein. The sample carries around 710,000 distinct CDR3 sequences, 11% to 15% recorded once. The receptor's source is a man aged 45-65 years who received an inactivated influenza vaccine. Material: PBMCs from blood, obtained less than 15 days before vaccination.

The CDR3, as DNA: TGTGCCAGCAGTTTGGGCTTGAATACCTACGAGCAGTACTTC. It codes for CASSLGLNTYEQYF. The chain links TRBV12-3 or TRBV12-4 to TRBJ2-7; D is ambiguous. This CDR3 has 14 residues. V lost 3 bases and J 2 bases, leaving 11 bases between the germline ends.